What follows are 5 T cell receptor beta chains derived from one specimen sequenced in a study of lymphopenia after photon versus proton radiotherapy. Some clones are missing from TCRdb's copy, which holds only in-frame ones; the method was immunoSEQ multiplex PCR. The sample has 25,000 to 30,000 clones, around 81% seen once. Source: peripheral blood, taken from a patient treated with photon-based radiotherapy. All receptors come from a man aged 50 to 60 with gastric cancer.

The rearrangement joins TRBV30 to TRBJ1-3, with D unclear. V shed 2 bases and J shed 0 bases, with 14 bases lying between them. This CDR3 contains 16 residues. Germline V lookup: CDR1 GTSNPN, CDR2 SVGIG (reference sequence). This CDR3 is CAWSPDGGSSGNTIYF. CDR3 bases: TGTGCCTGGAGTCCGGACGGTGGGAGCTCTGGAAACACCATATATTTT.

The genes are TRBV7-2 and TRBJ1-6, with a weak D call TRBD1 (5 bases). The V end was cut by 1 base, the J end by 11 bases, with 9 bases between. Germline CDR1 SGHTA, CDR2 FQGNSA. The CDR3 consists of 13 residues. CDR3 nucleotides: TGTGCCAGCAGCTTAGAGGGGCCAGCACCCCTCCACTTT. This codes for CASSLEGPAPLHF.

This clone was detected only once. The chain uses TRBV11-2 and TRBJ2-7; D is perhaps TRBD1 or TRBD2 (7 bases each). Germline-derived CDR1 and CDR2 are SGHAT and FQNNGV. The V end was cut by 5 bases, the J end by 7 bases, with 18 bases between. CDR3 length: 14 residues. In DNA, the CDR3 is TGTGCCAGCAGCCCCCGGGGAGGGGGCTTTGAGCAGTACTTC. It codes for CASSPRGGGFEQYF. Full variable domain (remainder filled in from reference TRBV11-2 and TRBJ2-7): EAGVAQSPRYKIIEKRQSVAFWCNPISGHATLYWYQQILGQGPKLLIQFQNNGVVDDSQLPKDRFSAERLKGVDSTLKIQPAKLEDSAVYLCASSPRGGGFEQYFGPGTRLTVT.

The J gene is TRBJ1-4, the V gene TRBV4-1, with TRBD1 matching over 7 bases. Germline CDR1 is MGHRA and CDR2 is YSYEKL. The ends lost 7 bases at V and 8 bases at J; junction bases unmatched: 13. This CDR3 region has 15 residues. In DNA form, the CDR3 reads TGCGCCAGCACCCGGGCCGGGACAGCGGGGGAAAAACTGTTTTTT. This codes for CASTRAGTAGEKLFF.

The chain couples TRBV2 to TRBJ2-3, with TRBD2 matching over 7 bases. CDR3 size: 12 residues. Germline V gene sequence: CDR1 SNHLY, CDR2 FYNNEI. Unmatched junction bases numbered 4, after V lost 10 bases and J lost 3 bases. CDR3 sequence (DNA): TGTGCCACCCGCGGGGGTACAGATACGCAGTATTTT. Protein: CATRGGTDTQYF.